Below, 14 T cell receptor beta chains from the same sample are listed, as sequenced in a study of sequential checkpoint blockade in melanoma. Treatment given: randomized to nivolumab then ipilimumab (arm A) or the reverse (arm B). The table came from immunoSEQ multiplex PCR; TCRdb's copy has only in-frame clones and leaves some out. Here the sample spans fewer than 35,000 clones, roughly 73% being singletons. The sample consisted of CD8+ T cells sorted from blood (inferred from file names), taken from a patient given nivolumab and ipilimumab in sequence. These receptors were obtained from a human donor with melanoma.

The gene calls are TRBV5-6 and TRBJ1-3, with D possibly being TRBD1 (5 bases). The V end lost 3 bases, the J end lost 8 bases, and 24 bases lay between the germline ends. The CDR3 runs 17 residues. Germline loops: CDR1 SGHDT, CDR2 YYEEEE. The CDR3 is CASSSFLARDAKDTIYF. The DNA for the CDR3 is TGTGCCAGCAGCTCTTTCCTCGCCAGGGATGCGAAGGACACCATATATTTT. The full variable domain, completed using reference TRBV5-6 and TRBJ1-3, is DAGVTQSPTHLIKTRGQQVTLRCSPKSGHDTVSWYQQALGQGPQFIFQYYEEEERQRGNFPDRFSGHQFPNYSSELNVNALLLGDSALYLCASSSFLARDAKDTIYFGEGSWLTVV.

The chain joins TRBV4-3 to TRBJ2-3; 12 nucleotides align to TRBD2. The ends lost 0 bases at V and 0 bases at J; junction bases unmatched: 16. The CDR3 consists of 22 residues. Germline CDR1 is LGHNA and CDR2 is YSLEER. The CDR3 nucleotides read TGCGCCAGCAGCCAAGATCCTTTCGGGAGACTAGCGGGGGTGGCTAGCACAGATACGCAGTATTTT. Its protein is CASSQDPFGRLAGVASTDTQYF.

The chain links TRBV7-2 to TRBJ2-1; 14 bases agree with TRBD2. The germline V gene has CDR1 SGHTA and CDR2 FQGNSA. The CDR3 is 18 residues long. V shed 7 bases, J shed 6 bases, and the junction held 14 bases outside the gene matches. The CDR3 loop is CASTPGLAGVFRGNEQFF. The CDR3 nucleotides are TGTGCCAGCACCCCGGGACTAGCGGGAGTCTTCCGAGGCAATGAGCAGTTCTTC.

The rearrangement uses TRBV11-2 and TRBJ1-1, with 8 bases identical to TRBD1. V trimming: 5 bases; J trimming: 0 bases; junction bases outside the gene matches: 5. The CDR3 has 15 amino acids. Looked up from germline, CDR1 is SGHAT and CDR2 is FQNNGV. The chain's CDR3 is CASSERQGMNTEAFF. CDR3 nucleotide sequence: TGTGCCAGCAGCGAGAGACAGGGGATGAACACTGAAGCTTTCTTT.

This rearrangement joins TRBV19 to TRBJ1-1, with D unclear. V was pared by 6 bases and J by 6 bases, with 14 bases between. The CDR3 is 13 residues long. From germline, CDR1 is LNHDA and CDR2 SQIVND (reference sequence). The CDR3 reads CASSPSVVAEAFF. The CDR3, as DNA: TGTGCCAGTAGCCCTAGCGTAGTGGCTGAAGCTTTCTTT.

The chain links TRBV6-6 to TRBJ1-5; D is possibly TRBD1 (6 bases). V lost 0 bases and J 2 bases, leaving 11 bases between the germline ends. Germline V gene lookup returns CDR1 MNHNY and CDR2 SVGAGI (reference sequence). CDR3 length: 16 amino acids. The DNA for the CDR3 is TGTGCCAGCAGTTACTCGGCACAGGGAGGCAATCAGCCCCAGCATTTT. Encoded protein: CASSYSAQGGNQPQHF.

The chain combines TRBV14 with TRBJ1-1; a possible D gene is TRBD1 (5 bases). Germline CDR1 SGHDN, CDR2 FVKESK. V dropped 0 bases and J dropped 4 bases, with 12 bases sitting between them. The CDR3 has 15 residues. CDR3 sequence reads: CASSQDYPGLTEAFF. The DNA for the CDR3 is TGTGCCAGCAGCCAAGATTATCCAGGGCTCACTGAAGCTTTCTTT.

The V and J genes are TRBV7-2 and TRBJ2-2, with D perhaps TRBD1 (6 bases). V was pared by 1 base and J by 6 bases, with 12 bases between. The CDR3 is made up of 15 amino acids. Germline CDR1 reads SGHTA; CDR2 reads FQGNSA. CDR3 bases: TGTGCCAGCAGCTTAGGGAGAACAGGGCCCGGGGAGCTGTTTTTT. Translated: CASSLGRTGPGELFF.

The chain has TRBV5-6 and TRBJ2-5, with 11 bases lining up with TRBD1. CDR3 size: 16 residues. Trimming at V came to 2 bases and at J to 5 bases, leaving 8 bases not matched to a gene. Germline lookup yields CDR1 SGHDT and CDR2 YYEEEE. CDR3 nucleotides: TGTGCCAGCAGCTTATACCGGGACAGGGGGGGGGAGACCCAGTACTTC. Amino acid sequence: CASSLYRDRGGETQYF.

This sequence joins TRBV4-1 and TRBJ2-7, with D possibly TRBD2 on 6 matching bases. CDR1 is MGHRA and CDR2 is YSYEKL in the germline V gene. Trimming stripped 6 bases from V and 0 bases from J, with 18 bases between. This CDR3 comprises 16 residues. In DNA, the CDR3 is TGCGCCAGCAGTTTCGAGGCGGGGCCCAACTCCTACGAGCAGTACTTC. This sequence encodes CASSFEAGPNSYEQYF.

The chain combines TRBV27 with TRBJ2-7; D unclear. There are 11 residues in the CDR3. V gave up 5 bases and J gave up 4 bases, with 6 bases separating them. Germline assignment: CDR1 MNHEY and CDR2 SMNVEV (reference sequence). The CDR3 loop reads CASSHQYEQYF. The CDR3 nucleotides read TGTGCCAGCAGTCATCAGTACGAGCAGTACTTC.

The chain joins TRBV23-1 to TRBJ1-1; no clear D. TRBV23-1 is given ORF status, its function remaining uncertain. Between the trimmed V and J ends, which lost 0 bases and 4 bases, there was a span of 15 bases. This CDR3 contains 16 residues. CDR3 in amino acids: CASSQSGAENVTEAFF. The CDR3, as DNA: TGCGCCAGCAGTCAATCGGGAGCGGAAAATGTCACTGAAGCTTTCTTT.

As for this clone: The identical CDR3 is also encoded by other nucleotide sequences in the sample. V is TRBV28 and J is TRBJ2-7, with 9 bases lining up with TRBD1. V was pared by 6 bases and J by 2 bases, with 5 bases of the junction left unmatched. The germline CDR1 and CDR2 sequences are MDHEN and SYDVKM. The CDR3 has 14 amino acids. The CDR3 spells CASSPGQGPYEQYF. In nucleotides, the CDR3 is TGTGCCAGCAGCCCGGGACAGGGACCCTACGAGCAGTACTTC.

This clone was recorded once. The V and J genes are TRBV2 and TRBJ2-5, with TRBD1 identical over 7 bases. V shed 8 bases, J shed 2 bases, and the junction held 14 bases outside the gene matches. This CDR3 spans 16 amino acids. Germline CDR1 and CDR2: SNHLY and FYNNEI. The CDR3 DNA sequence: TGTGCCAGCCAAAACGGCCCTGGGACAGAACAAGAGACCCAGTACTTC. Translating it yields CASQNGPGTEQETQYF. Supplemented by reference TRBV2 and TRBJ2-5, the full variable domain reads EPEVTQTPSHQVTQMGQEVILRCVPISNHLYFYWYRQILGQKVEFLVSFYNNEISEKSEIFDDQFSVERPDGSNFTLKIRSTKLEDSAMYFCASQNGPGTEQETQYFGPGTRLLVL.